The rows below give T cell receptor beta chains drawn from one sample of a study of T cells in pancreatic ductal adenocarcinoma. Produced via immunoSEQ multiplex PCR; TCRdb's table is partial and in-frame only. The table shows tens of thousands of clones, with around 94% occurring only once. Sequencing was carried out using PBMCs. The source of these receptors is a human donor with pancreatic ductal adenocarcinoma. The CDR3 runs from the conserved cysteine through the conserved F or W. The D gene is left open where the match is weak. Part of the rows lack a size; the others show once, few, many or a class for expanded clones.

v_call	clone_size	d_call	j_call	cdr3_nt	cdr3_aa
TRBV2	.	.	TRBJ1-2	TGTGCCAGTAAATGGGGGGCCGGGGCAGGCTATGGCTACACCTTC	CASKWGAGAGYGYTF
TRBV4-2	.	.	TRBJ1-6	TGTGCCAGCCGGGAGGTATCCTATAATTCACCCCTCCACTTT	CASREVSYNSPLHF
TRBV7-3	.	.	TRBJ1-2	TGTGCCAGCAGCCCTCCCATGGGGGAGCCCTTCTATGGCTACACCTTC	CASSPPMGEPFYGYTF
TRBV7-2	.	.	TRBJ2-7	TGTGCCAGCAGCTTACCGACAGTCTCCTACGAGCAGTACTTC	CASSLPTVSYEQYF
TRBV23-1	.	.	TRBJ1-3	TGCGCCAGCAGTCGGCCAGGGAGAAACACCATATATTTT	CASSRPGRNTIYF
TRBV6-1	.	.	TRBJ1-5	TGTGCCAGCAGTGGGGGAGTAGGCCCCCAGCATTTT	CASSGGVGPQHF
TRBV28	.	TRBD1	TRBJ2-7	TGTGCCAGCAGTACCACCGGGACAGGGTCCTCCGAGCAGTACTTC	CASSTTGTGSSEQYF
TRBV5-1	few	.	TRBJ2-2	TGCGCCAGCAGGCCCGGTAACACCGGGGAGCTGTTTTTT	CASRPGNTGELFF
TRBV4-3	once	.	TRBJ1-2	TGCGCCAGCAGCCAAGACATCTCCGGCTATGGCTACACCTTC	CASSQDISGYGYTF
TRBV30	.	.	TRBJ1-2	TGTGCCGGGCGGGACACCTACCGCTATGGCTACACCTTC	CAGRDTYRYGYTF
TRBV2	.	TRBD2	TRBJ2-7	TGTGCCAGCGGGGCTAGCGGGGGGAAGATCTACGAGCAGTACTTC	CASGASGGKIYEQYF
TRBV28	.	.	TRBJ2-1	TGTGCCAGCAGTTCTTTGGGAGCCCCGACCTACAATGAGCAGTTCTTC	CASSSLGAPTYNEQFF